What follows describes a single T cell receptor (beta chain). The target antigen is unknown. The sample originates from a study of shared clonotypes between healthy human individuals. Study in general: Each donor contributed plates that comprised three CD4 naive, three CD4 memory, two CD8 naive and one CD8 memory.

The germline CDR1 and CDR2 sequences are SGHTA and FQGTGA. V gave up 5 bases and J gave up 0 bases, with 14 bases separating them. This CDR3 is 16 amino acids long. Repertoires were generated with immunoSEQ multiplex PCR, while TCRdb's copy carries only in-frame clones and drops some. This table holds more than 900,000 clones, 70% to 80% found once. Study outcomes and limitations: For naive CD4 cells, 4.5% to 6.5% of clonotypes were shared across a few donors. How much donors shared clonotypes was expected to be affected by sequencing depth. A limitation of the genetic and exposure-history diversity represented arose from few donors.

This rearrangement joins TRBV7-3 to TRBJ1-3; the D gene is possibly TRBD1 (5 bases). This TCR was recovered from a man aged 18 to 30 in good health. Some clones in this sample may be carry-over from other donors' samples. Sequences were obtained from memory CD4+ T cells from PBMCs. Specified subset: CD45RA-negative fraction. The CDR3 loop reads CASSLGTAASGNTIYF. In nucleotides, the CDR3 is TGTGCCAGCAGCCTGGGGACGGCGGCCTCTGGAAACACCATATATTTT.